Here is one T cell receptor (beta chain) with its context. The antigen is not known. Rectal tissue came from one to two pinch biopsies taken at colonoscopy. Trimming cost V 4 bases and J 1 base; bases outside gene matches: 3. Per the germline V gene, CDR1 is SNHLY and CDR2 is FYNNEI. The CDR3 spans 15 residues. This was a survey-level run. Method: immunoSEQ multiplex PCR; TCRdb's copy keeps in-frame clones and lacks some. This table has 36,000 or so clones, 60% to 75% appearing once. This entry is derived from a study of pediatric ulcerative colitis. Notes on the study in general: Ulcerative colitis patients shared more blood-rectal clones than controls. Total lymphocyte DNA, not sorted subsets, was the template.

The TCR comes from a boy aged 5-17 years with moderate ulcerative colitis. The J gene is TRBJ2-3, the V gene TRBV2; 9 bases are a match to TRBD2. Material: gut tissue. CDR3 in amino acids: CASSGASGGTDTQYF. DNA of the CDR3: TGTGCCAGCAGTGGGGCTAGCGGGGGCACAGATACGCAGTATTTT.